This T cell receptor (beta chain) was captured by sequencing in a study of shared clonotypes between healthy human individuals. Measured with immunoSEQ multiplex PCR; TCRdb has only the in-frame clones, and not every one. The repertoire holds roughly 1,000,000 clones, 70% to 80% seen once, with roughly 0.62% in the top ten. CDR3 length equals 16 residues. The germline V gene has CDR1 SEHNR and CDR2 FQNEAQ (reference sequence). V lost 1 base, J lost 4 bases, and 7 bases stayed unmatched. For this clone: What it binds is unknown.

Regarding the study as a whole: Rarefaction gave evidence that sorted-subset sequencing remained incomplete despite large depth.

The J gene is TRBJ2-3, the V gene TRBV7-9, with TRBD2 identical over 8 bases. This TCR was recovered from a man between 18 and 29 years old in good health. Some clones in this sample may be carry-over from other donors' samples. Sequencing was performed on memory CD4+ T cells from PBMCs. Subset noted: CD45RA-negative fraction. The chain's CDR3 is CASSLEGTRAPDTQYF. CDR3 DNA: TGTGCCAGCAGCTTAGAGGGGACTAGGGCGCCAGATACGCAGTATTTT.